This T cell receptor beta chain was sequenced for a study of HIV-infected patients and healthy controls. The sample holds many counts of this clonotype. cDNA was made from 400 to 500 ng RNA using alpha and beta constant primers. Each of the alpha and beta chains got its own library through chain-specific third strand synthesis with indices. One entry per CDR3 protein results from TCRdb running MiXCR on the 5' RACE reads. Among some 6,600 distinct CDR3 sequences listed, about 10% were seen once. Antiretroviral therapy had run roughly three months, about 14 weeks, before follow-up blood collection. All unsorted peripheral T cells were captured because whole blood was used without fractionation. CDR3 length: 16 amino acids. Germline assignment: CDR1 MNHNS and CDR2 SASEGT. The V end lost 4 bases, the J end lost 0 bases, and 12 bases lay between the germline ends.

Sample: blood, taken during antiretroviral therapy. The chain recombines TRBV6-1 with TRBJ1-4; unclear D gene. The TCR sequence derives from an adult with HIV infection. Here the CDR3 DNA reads TGTGCCAGCAGTGCTTCACCCGCGGCAACTAATGAAAAACTGTTTTTT. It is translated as CASSASPAATNEKLFF.